The entry that follows covers one T cell receptor (beta chain) sequence. The CDR3 consists of 17 residues. Trimming stripped 3 bases from V and 5 bases from J, with 20 bases between. The germline V gene has CDR1 SGHTA and CDR2 FQGNSA. TCRdb independently ran MiXCR on the 5' RACE reads; one entry per CDR3 protein. The repertoire has more than 1.5 million distinct CDR3 sequences, more than 30% of them found once; the top ten carry approximately 0.29%. These data belong to a study of identical twins. The chain carries TRBV7-2 and TRBJ2-4, with D perhaps TRBD1 or TRBD2 (5 bases each). The clonotype originates from a newborn girl in good health. The sequenced material came from cord blood. The CDR3 region is CASSFRLLVEGQNIQYF. DNA of the CDR3: TGTGCCAGCAGCTTTAGACTCCTAGTAGAGGGGCAAAACATTCAGTACTTC.